This TCR beta chain emerged from a study of OX40 agonist ivuxolimab in advanced cancers. The germline V and J ends were trimmed by 3 bases and 2 bases, with 14 bases remaining between them. CDR1 and CDR2 (germline): LNHNV, YYDKDF (reference sequence). CDR3 length: 15 amino acids. Peripheral blood came from all dose cohorts at three timepoints. This clone has just one count. The target antigen is unknown. Whole-study results and caveats: Researchers did not determine the expanded peripheral T cells' antigen specificity.

Clones were read by immunoSEQ multiplex PCR, and TCRdb kept only the in-frame ones, dropping some. This table holds about 61,000 clones, around 90% found once. The specimen was CD4+ or CD8+ T cells sorted from blood, collected in a trial of the OX40 agonist ivuxolimab. The sequence was collected from an adult with an advanced solid tumor such as melanoma, head and neck, liver or kidney cancer. This chain links TRBV15 with TRBJ2-7; D possibly matches TRBD1 or TRBD2 (5 bases each). In DNA, the CDR3 is TGTGCCACCAGCAGCGGTGGGACGAGGACCTACGAGCAGTACTTC. As protein: CATSSGGTRTYEQYF.